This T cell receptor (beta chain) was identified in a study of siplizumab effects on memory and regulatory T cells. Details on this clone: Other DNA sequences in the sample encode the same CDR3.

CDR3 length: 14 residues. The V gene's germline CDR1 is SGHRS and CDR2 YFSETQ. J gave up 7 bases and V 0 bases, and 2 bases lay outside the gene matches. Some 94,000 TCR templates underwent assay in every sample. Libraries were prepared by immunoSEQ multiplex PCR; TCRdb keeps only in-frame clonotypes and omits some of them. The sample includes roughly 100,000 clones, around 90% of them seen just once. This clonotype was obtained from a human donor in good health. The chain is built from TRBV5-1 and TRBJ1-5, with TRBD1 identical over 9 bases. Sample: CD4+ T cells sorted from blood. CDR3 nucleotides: TGCGCCAGCAGCTTGGGACAGGGGGGGCAGCCCCAGCATTTT. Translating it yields CASSLGQGGQPQHF.